The 6 T cell receptor beta chains given below trace back to one sample, sequenced in a study of blood T cell repertoires in COVID-19. The data were produced by immunoSEQ multiplex PCR, yet TCRdb's version contains in-frame clones alone and is incomplete. The sample includes about 150,000 clones, approximately 90% seen only once; the top ten take around 1.9%. Sequencing input: peripheral blood. These receptors came from a man aged 45-65 years who had recovered from COVID-19.

This chain links TRBV5-6 with TRBJ2-3; D possibly corresponds to TRBD1 (5 bases). V was cut by 3 bases and J by 5 bases, with 13 bases left in between. Germline CDR1 reads SGHDT; CDR2 reads YYEEEE. The CDR3 covers 14 residues. The CDR3 bases are TGTGCCAGCAGCTCCCAAACAGGTGGAGATACGCAGTATTTT. Translated: CASSSQTGGDTQYF.

The chain recombines TRBV7-2 with TRBJ2-7; 7 bases are a match to TRBD1. After removal of 5 bases from V and 2 bases from J, the junction contained 6 bases not matched to a gene. The V gene's germline CDR1 is SGHTA and CDR2 FQGNSA. The CDR3 runs 14 residues. CDR3 in amino acids: CASSPRDSTYEQYF. CDR3 DNA: TGTGCCAGCAGCCCCCGGGACAGCACCTACGAGCAGTACTTC.

V and J are TRBV3-1 (or the pseudogene TRBV3-2) and TRBJ1-5; D ambiguous. Deletions cut 3 bases from V and 4 bases from J, with 7 bases between. The CDR3 is 13 residues long. From germline, CDR1 is LGHDT and CDR2 YNNKEL (reference sequence). The CDR3 here is CASSQTLNQPQHF. In nucleotides, the CDR3 is TGTGCCAGCAGCCAGACTCTTAATCAGCCCCAGCATTTT.

CDR3 amino acids: CASSLGRGSNYGYTF. The CDR3 DNA sequence: TGTGCCAGCAGTTTAGGCAGGGGGTCTAACTATGGCTACACCTTC. The chain links TRBV27 to TRBJ1-2; 7 bases map to TRBD1. Germline assignment: CDR1 MNHEY and CDR2 SMNVEV (reference sequence). Losses at the gene ends were 2 bases for V and 0 bases for J; bases not matched to a gene: 3. The CDR3 contains 15 residues.

The rearrangement links TRBV19 to TRBJ2-2; a weak D match, TRBD1 (5 bases). This CDR3 region has 13 residues. Germline V gene lookup returns CDR1 LNHDA and CDR2 SQIVND (reference sequence). V was cut by 0 bases and J by 7 bases, with 6 bases left in between. The chain's CDR3 is CASSIDQGGELFF. CDR3 in DNA: TGTGCCAGTAGTATAGATCAGGGCGGGGAGCTGTTTTTT.

The chain uses TRBV28 and TRBJ1-2; D is perhaps TRBD1 (6 bases). Between the trimmed V and J ends, which lost 6 bases and 7 bases, there was a span of 18 bases. The CDR3 has 14 residues. In germline, CDR1 is MDHEN, CDR2 SYDVKM. DNA of the CDR3: TGTGCCAGCAGCCGATTACAGGGCCCGGGTGGCTACACCTTC. It specifies CASSRLQGPGGYTF.